These 2 T cell receptor beta chains were all obtained from the same sample, sequenced in a study of OX40 agonist ivuxolimab in advanced cancers. Measured with immunoSEQ multiplex PCR; TCRdb has only the in-frame clones, and not every one. The table has 30,000 or so clones, around 80% seen once. Sequenced here: CD4+ or CD8+ T cells sorted from blood, sampled in a trial of the OX40 agonist ivuxolimab. The receptors stem from an adult with an advanced solid tumor such as melanoma, head and neck, liver or kidney cancer.

In its sample, this clone was seen once. The genes are TRBV5-1 and TRBJ1-2; 10 positions match TRBD1. The J segment lost 3 bases and the V segment lost 3 bases, leaving 8 bases of the junction unmatched. Germline V lookup: CDR1 SGHRS, CDR2 YFSETQ. The CDR3 extends over 16 amino acids. Here the CDR3 reads CASSSGTGEDHYGYTF. The CDR3, as DNA: TGCGCCAGCAGCTCCGGGACAGGGGAGGATCACTATGGCTACACCTTC.

The V and J genes are TRBV6-1 and TRBJ2-3; D ambiguous. The CDR3 totals 11 residues. V was cut by 1 base and J by 5 bases, with 1 base left in between. Germline assignment: CDR1 MNHNS and CDR2 SASEGT. The CDR3 region is CASSEGDTQYF. The CDR3, as DNA: TGTGCCAGCAGTGAAGGAGATACGCAGTATTTT.